This TCR beta chain emerged from a study of T cells in narcolepsy. Broader study findings: No autoreactive T cell clone sequences appeared in some memory CD4+ repertoires.

The CDR3 covers 15 residues. CDR1 is LNHDA, CDR2 SQIVND, per germline (reference sequence). Trimming took off 3 bases at V and 1 base at J, with 10 bases between the two ends. On this clone: The antigen is unknown.

Data came from immunoSEQ multiplex PCR; TCRdb stores just in-frame clones and leaves some out. The sample includes approximately 31,000 clones, around 80% of them seen just once. The chain recombines TRBV19 with TRBJ1-5, with D possibly matching TRBD1 (6 bases). Sequencing input: CD45RA- memory CD4+ T cells from PBMCs. This TCR came from a human donor with narcolepsy. CDR3 sequence reads: CASSMSQGSNQPQHF. The CDR3 nucleotides are TGTGCCAGTAGTATGTCTCAGGGGAGCAATCAGCCCCAGCATTTT. The full variable domain, in which reference TRBV19 and TRBJ1-5 provide the parts outside the CDR3, is DGGITQSPKYLFRKEGQNVTLSCEQNLNHDAMYWYRQDPGQGLRLIYYSQIVNDFQKGDIAEGYSVSREKKESFPLTVTSAQKNPTAFYLCASSMSQGSNQPQHFGDGTRLSIL.